The 27 T cell receptor beta chains reported below all come from one sample, sequenced in a study of cytomegalovirus exposure and HLA in healthy donors. Libraries were prepared by immunoSEQ multiplex PCR; TCRdb keeps only in-frame clonotypes and omits some of them. This table has tens of thousands of clones, around 93% appearing once. The sequenced material came from PBMCs. These receptors all stem from a man aged 18 to 30 in good health and CMV-seronegative.

The J gene is TRBJ2-3, the V gene TRBV28; D is possibly TRBD2 (6 bases). The germline V and J ends were trimmed by 6 bases and 0 bases, with 10 bases remaining between them. Germline values: CDR1 MDHEN, CDR2 SYDVKM. This CDR3 is 14 amino acids long. CDR3 residues: CASRTAGSTDTQYF. For the CDR3, the DNA is TGTGCCAGCAGGACAGCGGGTAGCACAGATACGCAGTATTTT.

This clone is categorized as large. This sequence joins TRBV15 and TRBJ2-7, with 8 nucleotides matching TRBD1. The CDR3 extends over 14 amino acids. Germline CDR1 reads LNHNV; CDR2 reads YYDKDF (reference sequence). V shed 1 base and J 5 bases; nucleotides not matched to a gene: 4. The chain's CDR3 is CATSRGSGGNEQYF. CDR3 in DNA: TGTGCCACCAGCAGAGGGTCAGGGGGCAACGAGCAGTACTTC.

This clone was recorded only once. The genes are TRBV27 and TRBJ1-2, with 7 nucleotides matching TRBD1. This CDR3 is 15 amino acids long. Germline CDR1 MNHEY, CDR2 SMNVEV (reference sequence). Trimming removed 6 bases from V and 2 bases from J; junction bases left unmatched: 9. The CDR3 DNA reads TGTGCCAGCAGCAAACAGGGACAGCCAAACTATGGCTACACCTTC. The encoded protein is CASSKQGQPNYGYTF.

The chain is built from TRBV7-9 and TRBJ2-5; 8 bases align to TRBD2. The CDR3 consists of 16 residues. V lost 5 bases and J lost 4; bases outside the gene matches: 12. Germline V gives CDR1 SEHNR, CDR2 FQNEAQ (reference sequence). For the CDR3, the DNA is TGTGCCAGCAGCCCCGCCTCGGTAGCGGGGCTAGAGACCCAGTACTTC. It yields the protein CASSPASVAGLETQYF.

The V call is TRBV28, the J call TRBJ2-3, with D perhaps matching TRBD2 (5 bases). The CDR3 totals 14 residues. Germline V gene lookup returns CDR1 MDHEN and CDR2 SYDVKM. With 5 bases removed from V and 0 bases from J, the gap between germline ends came to 9 bases. As DNA, the CDR3 is TGTGCCAGCAGTGCGGGCGGGAGCACAGATACGCAGTATTTT. Its protein is CASSAGGSTDTQYF.

This chain links TRBV6-5 with TRBJ2-1; D call uncertain. Trimming removed 4 bases at V and 7 bases at J, with 11 bases between. The CDR3 is 13 amino acids. CDR1 and CDR2 from the germline V gene are MNHEY and SVGAGI. The CDR3 region has the DNA TGTGCCAGCAGTTCTTCTCTAGGAAATGAGCAGTTCTTC. This codes for CASSSSLGNEQFF.

The chain links TRBV19 to TRBJ2-2, with D possibly TRBD2 on 6 matching bases. The V end lost 6 bases, the J end lost 7 bases, and 15 bases lay between the germline ends. The V gene's germline CDR1 is LNHDA and CDR2 SQIVND (reference sequence). The CDR3 is made up of 14 amino acids. The CDR3 nucleotides read TGTGCCAGTAGACACGGGGCAGCGGGCGGGGAGCTGTTTTTT. This gives the protein CASRHGAAGGELFF.

The chain recombines TRBV13 with TRBJ2-5; a possible D gene is TRBD2 (6 bases). CDR3 length: 17 amino acids. The V gene's germline CDR1 is PRHDT and CDR2 FYEKMQ (reference sequence). The V end was cut by 5 bases, the J end by 2 bases, with 21 bases between. The CDR3 nucleotides are TGTGCCAGCAGCCCACGGGGGACCCCCATTATACAAGAGACCCAGTACTTC. This encodes CASSPRGTPIIQETQYF.

The CDR3 bases are TGTGCCAGCACCCCAGGGCCGGGTCTGGACATTCAGTACTTC. Encoded protein: CASTPGPGLDIQYF. The rearrangement links TRBV5-6 to TRBJ2-4; possible D gene TRBD1, 5 bases. The CDR3 sequence is 14 residues long. V was pared by 6 bases and J by 8 bases, with 18 bases between. Germline CDR1 reads SGHDT; CDR2 reads YYEEEE.

Note on this clone: One end of the junction is discordant with germline, which a read error may explain. The chain has TRBV29-1 and TRBJ1-4, with 10 bases aligning to TRBD1. From germline, CDR1 is SQVTM and CDR2 ANQGSEA. The CDR3 runs 12 residues. The CDR3 region is CSVEDPGTGEKF. In DNA form, the CDR3 reads TGCAGCGTTGAAGATCCCGGGACAGGGGAAAAGTTT.

V is TRBV19 and J is TRBJ1-5, with 9 bases matching TRBD1. The V and J ends lost 7 bases and 3 bases, in that order; junction bases with no gene match: 13. CDR3 length: 17 residues. Germline CDR1 LNHDA, CDR2 SQIVND (reference sequence). In nucleotides, the CDR3 is TGTGCCAGTACCGGCAACAGGGGGCGCCTACTCAATCAGCCCCAGCATTTT. This encodes CASTGNRGRLLNQPQHF.

The rearrangement joins TRBV28 to TRBJ2-2; the match to TRBD2 covers 9 bases. Germline assignment: CDR1 MDHEN and CDR2 SYDVKM. This CDR3 spans 12 amino acids. Losses at the gene ends were 8 bases for V and 6 bases for J; bases not matched to a gene: 1. The CDR3 region has the DNA TGTGCCAGCGGACTAGCGCCCGGGGAGCTGTTTTTT. This encodes CASGLAPGELFF.

The genes are TRBV18 and TRBJ2-5; TRBD1 is a possible D gene (6 bases). The CDR3 is 15 amino acids. V gave up 0 bases and J gave up 4 bases, with 12 bases separating them. Germline CDR1 is KGHSH and CDR2 is LQKENI. CDR3 sequence: CASSPPGTPLETQYF. The CDR3 DNA reads as TGTGCCAGCTCACCACCAGGGACACCCCTAGAGACCCAGTACTTC.

This clone was detected a few times. CDR3 loop: CSVVRGVYEQYF. The CDR3 region has the DNA TGCAGCGTTGTCAGGGGAGTCTACGAGCAGTACTTC. The chain joins TRBV29-1 to TRBJ2-7; a weak D match, TRBD1 (6 bases). This CDR3 spans 12 amino acids. Looked up from germline, CDR1 is SQVTM and CDR2 is ANQGSEA. V gave up 4 bases and J gave up 3 bases, with 10 bases separating them.

CDR3 region: CASSFPGVTYGYTF. CDR3 bases: TGTGCCAGCAGCTTCCCAGGGGTTACCTATGGCTACACCTTC. This chain uses TRBV5-6 with TRBJ1-2; perhaps TRBD1 as D (6 bases). This CDR3 has 14 amino acids. CDR1 and CDR2 from the germline V gene are SGHDT and YYEEEE. V lost 2 bases to trimming and J lost 4 bases, with 12 bases between them.

In the case of this clone: Germline and junction disagree at one end, which may indicate a read error. This sequence joins TRBV7-7 and TRBJ2-1; TRBD1 might be the D (7 bases). Germline CDR1 and CDR2: SSHAT and FNYEAQ (reference sequence). The CDR3 loop spans 14 amino acids. CDR3 nucleotide sequence: TGTGCTAGCACCCCAGGGGGGCCATACAATGAGCAGTTCTTC. Amino acids: CASTPGGPYNEQFF.

The J gene is TRBJ2-5, the V gene TRBV19, with 7 positions matching TRBD1. This CDR3 region has 14 residues. The germline V gene has CDR1 LNHDA and CDR2 SQIVND (reference sequence). Trimming at V came to 3 bases and at J to 4 bases, leaving 5 bases not matched to a gene. CDR3 loop: CASSMVTGRETQYF. The CDR3, as DNA: TGTGCCAGTAGTATGGTGACAGGGAGAGAGACCCAGTACTTC.

The gene calls are TRBV28 and TRBJ2-1; 9 bases map to TRBD2. The CDR3 runs 21 residues. The trim removed 6 bases at V and 4 bases at J, leaving 25 bases unmatched. Germline V CDR1 and CDR2: MDHEN, SYDVKM. The DNA for the CDR3 is TGTGCCAGCAGCCTCATTGGCGCCCTTAGCGGGAGTCAAGTCAAATACAATGAGCAGTTCTTC. It codes for CASSLIGALSGSQVKYNEQFF.

The gene calls are TRBV18 and TRBJ2-2, with 12 bases aligning to TRBD2. Germline trimming cut 3 bases from V and 7 bases from J; bases unmatched to any gene: 0. CDR3 size: 14 residues. In germline, CDR1 is KGHSH, CDR2 LQKENI. CDR3 in DNA: TGTGCCAGCTCACCGGGACTAGCGGGCGGGGAGCTGTTTTTT. Protein: CASSPGLAGGELFF. Full variable domain (outside the CDR3, taken from reference TRBV18 and TRBJ2-2): NAGVMQNPRHLVRRRGQEARLRCSPMKGHSHVYWYRQLPEEGLKFMVYLQKENIIDESGMPKERFSAEFPKEGPSILRIQQVVRGDSAAYFCASSPGLAGGELFFGEGSRLTVL.

This chain uses TRBV19 with TRBJ2-3, with 7 bases lining up with TRBD1. The trim removed 2 bases at V and 1 base at J, leaving 6 bases unmatched. The CDR3 is 16 amino acids. Germline-derived CDR1 and CDR2 are LNHDA and SQIVND (reference sequence). CDR3 in amino acids: CASSISRGYRTDTQYF. The DNA of the CDR3 is TGTGCCAGTAGTATATCCAGGGGGTATCGCACAGATACGCAGTATTTT.

The chain couples TRBV30 to TRBJ2-5, with TRBD2 as a possible D gene (6 bases). Germline assignment: CDR1 GTSNPN and CDR2 SVGIG (reference sequence). This CDR3 has 15 residues. V shed 1 base and J shed 7 bases, with 19 bases lying between them. CDR3 protein: CAWSDLAGRVGTQYF. The DNA of the CDR3 is TGTGCCTGGAGTGACCTCGCGGGGCGGGTCGGGACCCAGTACTTC.

The J gene is TRBJ2-1, the V gene TRBV5-4; TRBD2 aligns across 9 bases. There are 15 residues in the CDR3. Trimming at V came to 0 bases and at J to 9 bases, leaving 7 bases not matched to a gene. Per the germline V gene, CDR1 is SGHNT and CDR2 is YYREEE (reference sequence). CDR3 nucleotide sequence: TGTGCCAGCAGCTTGGCGGCTAGCGGGAACAGTGAGCAGTTCTTC. Translated, it gives CASSLAASGNSEQFF. Using reference TRBV5-4 and TRBJ2-1 for the parts outside the CDR3, the full variable domain is ETGVTQSPTHLIKTRGQQVTLRCSSQSGHNTVSWYQQALGQGPQFIFQYYREEENGRGNFPPRFSGLQFPNYSSELNVNALELDDSALYLCASSLAASGNSEQFFGPGTRLTVL.

Regarding this clone: The same CDR3 is also encoded by other DNA sequences in this sample. The chain employs TRBV5-1 and TRBJ2-2, with D hard to call. CDR1 is SGHRS, CDR2 YFSETQ, per germline. Trimming removed 0 bases from V and 3 bases from J, with 6 bases in between. The CDR3 spans 14 residues. The CDR3 nucleotides are TGCGCCAGCAGCTTGGGCGTAGACACCGGGGAGCTGTTTTTT. Protein: CASSLGVDTGELFF. The full variable domain, rest sourced from reference TRBV5-1 and TRBJ2-2, is KAGVTQTPRYLIKTRGQQVTLSCSPISGHRSVSWYQQTPGQGLQFLFEYFSETQRNKGNFPGRFSGRQFSNSRSEMNVSTLELGDSALYLCASSLGVDTGELFFGEGSRLTVL.

For the CDR3, the DNA is TGTGCCAGCAAGGAGGGTTACAATGAGCAGTTCTTC. It specifies CASKEGYNEQFF. This chain uses TRBV9 with TRBJ2-1, with a weak D call TRBD2 (6 bases). The CDR3 length is 12 residues. Germline-derived CDR1 and CDR2 are SGDLS and YYNGEE. The germline V and J ends were trimmed by 6 bases and 4 bases, with 8 bases remaining between them.

V gene TRBV29-1 combines with J gene TRBJ2-5; TRBD2 is a possible D gene (5 bases). This CDR3 comprises 14 residues. V lost 4 bases to trimming and J lost 9 bases, with 21 bases between them. Germline V CDR1 and CDR2: SQVTM, ANQGSEA. CDR3 sequence: CSVAVAGSSWAQYF. CDR3 DNA sequence: TGCAGCGTTGCGGTTGCGGGCTCAAGTTGGGCCCAGTACTTC.

The rearrangement joins TRBV7-2 to TRBJ2-7; 10 bases line up with TRBD1. Per germline, CDR1 SGHTA and CDR2 FQGNSA. The CDR3 extends over 15 amino acids. Unmatched junction bases numbered 6, after V lost 4 bases and J lost 3 bases. The CDR3 reads CASSSRDRGVYEQYF. In nucleotides, the CDR3 is TGTGCCAGCAGCTCCCGGGACAGGGGTGTCTACGAGCAGTACTTC.

The V gene is TRBV13, the J gene TRBJ2-1; TRBD1 agrees at 8 bases. Germline trimming cut 1 base from V and 5 bases from J; bases unmatched to any gene: 13. The CDR3 loop spans 18 amino acids. Germline V gives CDR1 PRHDT, CDR2 FYEKMQ (reference sequence). In nucleotides, the CDR3 is TGTGCCAGCAGCTTAGAAGGGCCGGGGACAGGTTTCAACAATGAGCAGTTCTTC. This translates into CASSLEGPGTGFNNEQFF.